Below are 5 T cell receptor beta chains sequenced from a single sample in a study of blood T cell repertoires in COVID-19. Sequencing used immunoSEQ multiplex PCR; TCRdb keeps in-frame clones, though not all of them. This table has roughly 280,000 clones, around 91% appearing once. The sample was PBMCs or T cells enriched from blood (not recorded which). The source of these receptors is a woman aged 18-29 years who had recovered from COVID-19.

This chain connects TRBV2 to TRBJ1-3, with D possibly TRBD1 on 6 matching bases. The CDR3 spans 15 residues. Germline CDR1 SNHLY, CDR2 FYNNEI. Trimming pared 8 bases from V and 0 bases from J, leaving 14 bases between. CDR3 bases: TGTGCCAGCGGGCAACAGGGACGCTCTGGAAACACCATATATTTT. Translated: CASGQQGRSGNTIYF.

This clone came up once. This chain uses TRBV23-1 with TRBJ2-7; a possible D gene is TRBD2 (6 bases). TRBV23-1 is annotated as an ORF whose role is uncertain. Trimming stripped 1 base from V and 6 bases from J, with 16 bases between. The CDR3 length is 15 residues. CDR3 nucleotides: TGCGCCAGCAGTCAATGGAGTTGGAGGGGAGGCGAGCAGTACTTC. It translates to CASSQWSWRGGEQYF.

This chain uses TRBV7-8 with TRBJ1-4; no reliable D call. Germline V gene lookup returns CDR1 SGHVS and CDR2 FQNEAQ. Deletions cut 4 bases from V and 0 bases from J, with 12 bases between. This CDR3 contains 16 residues. As DNA, the CDR3 is TGTGCCAGCAGCTGGAGGAAACGAGCAACTAATGAAAAACTGTTTTTT. Protein sequence: CASSWRKRATNEKLFF.

This clone was observed a few times. In nucleotides, the CDR3 is TGTGCCAGCAGTTGGGGGGACGGCTCCTACGAGCAGTACTTC. Its translation: CASSWGDGSYEQYF. This rearrangement joins TRBV27 to TRBJ2-7, with D possibly matching TRBD2 (6 bases). Germline CDR1 and CDR2: MNHEY and SMNVEV (reference sequence). V was cut by 4 bases and J by 0 bases, with 10 bases left in between. The CDR3 has 14 amino acids.

CDR3 amino acids: CASSQVPVQGAVRVYEQYF. CDR3 in DNA: TGCGCCAGCAGCCAAGTCCCCGTACAGGGTGCGGTTCGTGTCTACGAGCAGTACTTC. The V and J genes are TRBV4-1 and TRBJ2-7, with a possible D match to TRBD1 (6 bases). V dropped 1 base and J dropped 3 bases, with 25 bases sitting between them. CDR3 length equals 19 residues. Germline CDR1 reads MGHRA; CDR2 reads YSYEKL.